Below, 30 T cell receptor beta chains from the same sample are listed, as sequenced in a study of T-cell memory formation after mild COVID-19. TCRdb ran MiXCR on the 5' RACE reads and lists one entry per CDR3 protein. The sample shows around 430,000 distinct CDR3 sequences, about a sixth of them seen only once. Sequencing input: PBMCs or a T cell subset sorted from them (not recorded which). These TCRs come from a man between 18 and 29 years old who had mild COVID-19 (a few samples of this study predate the infection). Cell type and time point are not known.

This chain joins TRBV5-1 and TRBJ2-5, with 7 bases aligning to TRBD1. Germline V gene data show CDR1 as SGHRS and CDR2 as YFSETQ. The CDR3 is 14 amino acids. The J segment lost 4 bases and the V segment lost 2 bases, leaving 5 bases of the junction unmatched. This CDR3 is CASSFGQARETQYF. The DNA for the CDR3 is TGCGCCAGCAGCTTCGGACAGGCCCGAGAGACCCAGTACTTC.

This chain uses TRBV4-3 with TRBJ1-6, with 8 bases aligning to TRBD1. The CDR3 runs 18 residues. From germline, CDR1 is LGHNA and CDR2 YSLEER. With V trimmed by 1 base and J by 0 bases, 5 bases remained unmatched. The CDR3 here is CASSQAGGQGSYNSPLHF. The CDR3 DNA reads as TGCGCCAGCAGCCAAGCCGGCGGACAGGGCTCCTATAATTCACCCCTCCACTTT.

This clonotype was observed a handful of times. The chain couples TRBV11-2 to TRBJ2-7; D not resolved. Per germline, CDR1 SGHAT and CDR2 FQNNGV. The CDR3 loop spans 14 amino acids. Between the trimmed V and J ends, which lost 3 bases and 0 bases, there was a span of 9 bases. The DNA of the CDR3 is TGTGCCAGCAGCTTCGGCCCGAGCTCCTACGAGCAGTACTTC. Amino acid sequence: CASSFGPSSYEQYF.

The chain joins TRBV2 to TRBJ2-2; D might be TRBD1 (5 bases). The ends were cut back, 10 bases at V and 1 base at J, with 10 bases in the middle. CDR3 length: 13 residues. The germline V gene encodes CDR1 SNHLY and CDR2 FYNNEI. The DNA for the CDR3 is TGTGCCACTCGCACAGGGAACACCGGGGAGCTGTTTTTT. This sequence encodes CATRTGNTGELFF.

Only a few counts were recorded for this clonotype. The rearrangement joins TRBV7-2 to TRBJ2-7; D not resolved. V was clipped by 3 bases and J by 2 bases, with 11 bases between them. CDR1 SGHTA and CDR2 FQGNSA come from the germline V gene. The CDR3 contains 14 residues. In DNA, the CDR3 is TGTGCCAGCAGCTTTTTTTTAGGCACCTACGAGCAGTACGTC. Residues: CASSFFLGTYEQYV.

This clonotype was seen repeatedly, ten times or more. The rearrangement uses TRBV4-3 and TRBJ2-5; D might be TRBD1 (7 bases). CDR3 length: 14 residues. V lost 3 bases to trimming and J lost 5 bases, with 13 bases between them. Germline values: CDR1 LGHNA, CDR2 YSLEER. CDR3 loop: CASSQGQGGETQYF. The CDR3 DNA is TGCGCCAGCAGCCAGGGTCAGGGGGGTGAGACCCAGTACTTC.

The chain is built from TRBV20-1 and TRBJ2-5; 10 positions match TRBD1. Unmatched junction bases numbered 2, after V lost 5 bases and J lost 5 bases. Germline V CDR1 and CDR2: DFQATT, SNEGSKA (reference sequence). The CDR3 extends over 12 amino acids. This chain's CDR3 is CSAPTGGETQYF. The CDR3, as DNA: TGCAGTGCTCCGACAGGGGGCGAGACCCAGTACTTC.

This clonotype was observed many times. The rearrangement uses TRBV5-5 and TRBJ2-1, with TRBD2 identical over 8 bases. CDR3 size: 14 residues. Germline V gives CDR1 SGHKS, CDR2 YYEKEE (reference sequence). The V and J ends lost 3 bases and 6 bases, in that order; junction bases with no gene match: 5. CDR3 amino acids: CASSSTRGGNEQFF. DNA for the CDR3: TGTGCCAGCAGCTCAACCCGGGGGGGCAATGAGCAGTTCTTC.

This clonotype occurred a few times. This chain links TRBV6-5 with TRBJ2-1; 11 bases match TRBD2. The CDR3 spans 17 residues. Germline CDR1 MNHEY, CDR2 SVGAGI. The J segment lost 7 bases and the V segment lost 6 bases, leaving 14 bases of the junction unmatched. CDR3 in amino acids: CASSRPSSGGLLNEQFF. As DNA, the CDR3 is TGTGCCAGCAGCCGACCTTCTAGCGGGGGGCTTTTAAATGAGCAGTTCTTC.

This clonotype appeared a few times. The chain employs TRBV7-3 and TRBJ2-2; perhaps TRBD1 as D (5 bases). This CDR3 contains 14 residues. CDR1 and CDR2 from the germline V gene are SGHTA and FQGTGA. Trimming pared 2 bases from V and 4 bases from J, leaving 8 bases between. The CDR3 reads CASSLRRATGELFF. CDR3 in DNA: TGTGCCAGCAGCTTACGCAGGGCCACCGGGGAGCTGTTTTTT.

The chain is built from TRBV4-1 and TRBJ1-1, with 7 bases fitting TRBD1. Trimming cost V 2 bases and J 2 bases; bases outside gene matches: 8. Germline CDR1 MGHRA, CDR2 YSYEKL. The CDR3 loop spans 16 amino acids. The CDR3 DNA sequence: TGCGCCAGCAGCCAAAGGGGGCTGACAGTTAACACTGAAGCTTTCTTT. Translating gives CASSQRGLTVNTEAFF.

This clonotype was counted a few times. The V call is TRBV25-1, the J call TRBJ1-2; 7 bases map to TRBD1. The ends lost 4 bases at V and 9 bases at J; junction bases unmatched: 5. From germline, CDR1 is MGHDK and CDR2 SYGVNS. CDR3 length: 12 residues. CDR3 in DNA: TGTGCCAGCAGTGCTAACAGGGGAAGCTACACCTTC. Translation gives CASSANRGSYTF.

V usage is TRBV7-2 and J usage is TRBJ2-5, with 9 bases fitting TRBD2. Germline CDR1 is SGHTA and CDR2 is FQGNSA. This CDR3 is built from 15 residues. The J segment lost 7 bases and the V segment lost 2 bases, leaving 8 bases of the junction unmatched. The CDR3 DNA is TGTGCCAGCAGCTTAACTGCGGGGGGGCCGGGGACCCAGTACTTC. This encodes CASSLTAGGPGTQYF.

This clonotype was seen a handful of times. This chain links TRBV12-3 or TRBV12-4 with TRBJ2-2; 10 nucleotides line up with TRBD1. CDR3 length: 14 residues. The V gene end was trimmed by 9 bases and the J gene end by 4 bases; junction bases not matched to a gene: 5. The DNA of the CDR3 is TGTGCCAGACCGGGACAGGGGAGCACCGGGGAGCTGTTTTTT. This gives the protein CARPGQGSTGELFF.

The chain joins TRBV5-5 to TRBJ1-5, with TRBD1 matching 7 bases. The CDR3 is made up of 14 amino acids. Germline loops: CDR1 SGHKS, CDR2 YYEKEE (reference sequence). The junction had 6 bases not matched to a gene; V was cut back by 5 bases and J by 4 bases. The CDR3 nucleotides are TGTGCCAGCAGTTACCAGGACAGGAATCAGCCCCAGCATTTT. This gives the protein CASSYQDRNQPQHF.

This clonotype was seen at least ten times. V and J are TRBV4-3 and TRBJ2-1; D is ambiguous. Between the trimmed V and J ends, which lost 0 bases and 1 base, there was a span of 10 bases. There are 16 residues in the CDR3. Germline values: CDR1 LGHNA, CDR2 YSLEER. CDR3 sequence (DNA): TGCGCCAGCAGCCAAGATGCACTGGGATCCTACAATGAGCAGTTCTTC. It encodes CASSQDALGSYNEQFF.

CDR3 sequence (DNA): TGTGCCAGCAACCCGACAGGGACCTATGGCTACACCTTC. It specifies CASNPTGTYGYTF. This chain connects TRBV7-2 to TRBJ1-2; TRBD1 matches 7 bases. V lost 7 bases, J lost 4 bases, and 6 bases stayed unmatched. Germline values: CDR1 SGHTA, CDR2 FQGNSA. The CDR3 spans 13 residues.

A few counts support this clonotype. V is TRBV7-9 and J is TRBJ2-7, with TRBD1 matching over 8 bases. The CDR3 is made up of 13 amino acids. Germline CDR1 SEHNR, CDR2 FQNEAQ (reference sequence). The trim removed 5 bases at V and 3 bases at J, leaving 3 bases unmatched. CDR3 in amino acids: CASSRTGSYEQYV. The DNA of the CDR3 is TGTGCCAGCAGCCGGACAGGGAGCTACGAGCAGTACGTC.

This clonotype was recorded at least ten times. The rearrangement uses TRBV18 and TRBJ2-3; D might be TRBD2 (6 bases). Between the trimmed V and J ends, which lost 6 bases and 4 bases, there was a span of 11 bases. This CDR3 contains 13 residues. CDR1 is KGHSH and CDR2 is LQKENI in the germline V gene. CDR3 sequence reads: CASSPGTADTQYF. The CDR3 DNA reads as TGTGCCAGCTCCCCCGGGACTGCAGATACGCAGTATTTT.

A few counts support this clonotype. This chain uses TRBV28 with TRBJ1-2; 8 positions match TRBD1. Looked up from germline, CDR1 is MDHEN and CDR2 is SYDVKM. J was trimmed by 7 bases and V by 4 bases; bases with no gene match: 8. This CDR3 has 14 residues. CDR3 bases: TGTGCCAGCAGTTCCCCAGGGGGCTGGTCTGGCTACACCTTC. Protein sequence: CASSSPGGWSGYTF.

The rearrangement joins TRBV4-3 to TRBJ1-1, with 7 bases identical to TRBD1. CDR1 is LGHNA and CDR2 is YSLEER in the germline V gene. The CDR3 is made up of 13 amino acids. Trimming removed 0 bases from V and 11 bases from J; junction bases left unmatched: 6. Here the CDR3 reads CASSQEGTASAFF. CDR3 DNA: TGCGCCAGCAGCCAAGAAGGGACAGCGTCGGCTTTCTTT.

This clonotype has at least ten counts. V usage is TRBV9 and J usage is TRBJ2-3, with TRBD2 identical over 10 bases. Germline loops: CDR1 SGDLS, CDR2 YYNGEE. With V trimmed by 4 bases and J by 4 bases, 6 bases remained unmatched. The CDR3 runs 15 residues. CDR3 sequence reads: CASSSASGGADTQYF. The CDR3 bases are TGTGCCAGCAGCTCGGCTAGCGGGGGTGCAGATACGCAGTATTTT.

This clonotype was detected a few times. The genes are TRBV7-2 and TRBJ2-2, with 8 bases identical to TRBD1. This CDR3 has 17 amino acids. Trimming took 1 base from V and 3 from J; bases not matched to a gene: 7. The germline CDR1 and CDR2 sequences are SGHTA and FQGNSA. In DNA, the CDR3 is TGTGCCAGCAGCTTAGTAATTGGACAGGGTGACACCGGGGAGCTGTTTTTT. Translating it yields CASSLVIGQGDTGELFF. The full variable domain, in which reference TRBV7-2 and TRBJ2-2 provide the parts outside the CDR3, is GAGVSQSPSNKVTEKGKDVELRCDPISGHTALYWYRQSLGQGLEFLIYFQGNSAPDKSGLPSDRFSAERTGGSVSTLTIQRTQQEDSAVYLCASSLVIGQGDTGELFFGEGSRLTVL.

This clonotype was seen more than once but under ten times. This chain joins TRBV5-1 and TRBJ2-7; 12 bases are shared with TRBD2. Germline V lookup: CDR1 SGHRS, CDR2 YFSETQ. The CDR3 has 17 amino acids. Unmatched junction bases numbered 8, after V lost 2 bases and J lost 2 bases. The CDR3 nucleotides are TGCGCCAGCAGCTTAGTGGCTAGCGGGGGGGTCCCCTACGAGCAGTACTTC. It yields the protein CASSLVASGGVPYEQYF.

There are many counts of this clonotype. V is TRBV12-3 or TRBV12-4 and J is TRBJ1-2; D is undetermined. The CDR3 consists of 13 residues. V was cut by 7 bases and J by 6 bases, with 15 bases left in between. The CDR3 reads CASKEANMNGYTF. The CDR3 nucleotides read TGTGCCAGCAAGGAAGCCAATATGAATGGCTACACCTTC.

This clonotype occurred a few times. Here the CDR3 reads CASRNTGTSSLETQYF. The DNA for the CDR3 is TGTGCCAGCAGAAACACCGGGACTAGCAGCTTAGAGACCCAGTACTTC. The gene calls are TRBV6-2 or TRBV6-3 and TRBJ2-5; TRBD2 matches at 9 bases. V lost 6 bases, J lost 4 bases, and 12 bases stayed unmatched. CDR3 length equals 16 residues. Germline loops: CDR1 MNHEY, CDR2 SVGEGT.

The genes are TRBV20-1 and TRBJ1-2; D remains ambiguous. Per germline, CDR1 DFQATT and CDR2 SNEGSKA (reference sequence). This CDR3 region has 13 residues. Trimming left V 5 bases short and J 4 bases short, with 14 bases between. CDR3 loop: CSAGTRAFYGYTF. CDR3 nucleotides: TGCAGTGCTGGCACCCGGGCCTTCTATGGCTACACCTTC.

This clonotype has at least ten counts. The CDR3 DNA reads TGCGCCAGCAGCTCGTCCGGGACAGGGGAGAATACGCAGTATTTT. This gives the protein CASSSSGTGENTQYF. The chain is built from TRBV5-1 and TRBJ2-3, with TRBD1 matching 10 bases. The CDR3 contains 15 residues. Germline-derived CDR1 and CDR2 are SGHRS and YFSETQ. After removal of 3 bases from V and 7 bases from J, the junction contained 8 bases not matched to a gene.

A few counts support this clonotype. The chain couples TRBV7-9 to TRBJ1-2; D might be TRBD1 (5 bases). Trimming removed 1 base from V and 3 bases from J, with 15 bases in between. The CDR3 runs to 16 residues. CDR1 and CDR2 (germline): SEHNR, FQNEAQ (reference sequence). The CDR3 loop reads CASSLVGRREDYGYTF. The CDR3 DNA follows: TGTGCCAGCAGCTTAGTAGGGCGCAGGGAGGACTATGGCTACACCTTC.

There are a few counts of this clonotype. The CDR3 coding sequence is TGTGCCACCAGCAGCTCCGGGACACGGTCTGGAAACACCATATATTTT. It translates to CATSSSGTRSGNTIYF. The V call is TRBV15, the J call TRBJ1-3; perhaps TRBD1 as D (6 bases). V was pared by 3 bases and J by 1 base, with 13 bases between. The V gene's germline CDR1 is LNHNV and CDR2 YYDKDF (reference sequence). The CDR3 consists of 16 residues.